A single sample gave rise to the 6 T cell receptor beta chains below, sequenced in a study of T cells and Merkel cell carcinoma outcomes. Here immunoSEQ multiplex PCR was the method, and the copy in TCRdb shows in-frame clones only, minus some. This sample yields 15,000 or so clones, of which about 89% are seen a single time; 7.9% belongs to the top ten. The sequenced material came from tumor tissue from Merkel cell carcinoma. Every receptor here comes from a human donor with Merkel cell carcinoma.

V is TRBV5-1 and J is TRBJ2-7; 11 nucleotides line up with TRBD1. The CDR3 consists of 14 residues. Germline trimming cut 5 bases from V and 5 bases from J; bases unmatched to any gene: 6. Germline CDR1 reads SGHRS; CDR2 reads YFSETQ. The CDR3 protein is CASRWTGGIDEQYF. The CDR3 DNA reads as TGCGCCAGCAGATGGACAGGGGGCATCGACGAGCAGTACTTC.

The chain combines TRBV21-1 with TRBJ1-6; the table's D call, TRBD1, was not checked against the DNA. TRBV21-1 represents a pseudogene. This CDR3 contains 16 residues. DNA of the CDR3: TGTGCCAGCAGCAAAGCAAGTATGGCTCATGGCTCACCCCTCCACTTT. This gives the protein CASSKASMAHGSPLHF.

This chain uses TRBV6-1 with TRBJ1-2; 8 bases are shared with TRBD1. In germline, CDR1 is MNHNS, CDR2 SASEGT. The CDR3 is 17 residues long. V was pared by 3 bases and J by 6 bases, with 15 bases of the junction left unmatched. The CDR3 nucleotides are TGTGCCAGCAGTGAGAGGTGGGGACAGGTGGAGTCGAATGGCTACACCTTC. It encodes CASSERWGQVESNGYTF.

The chain uses TRBV9 and TRBJ1-2; 8 nucleotides line up with TRBD1. CDR3 length: 16 residues. Losses at the gene ends were 3 bases for V and 6 bases for J; bases not matched to a gene: 13. The germline gives CDR1 SGDLS, CDR2 YYNGEE. The CDR3 DNA is TGTGCCAGCAGCGCCTTCTCGGACAGGGCCATGGATGGCTACACCTTC. Residues: CASSAFSDRAMDGYTF. Full variable domain (remainder filled in from reference TRBV9 and TRBJ1-2): DSGVTQTPKHLITATGQRVTLRCSPRSGDLSVYWYQQSLDQGLQFLIQYYNGEERAKGNILERFSAQQFPDLHSELNLSSLELGDSALYFCASSAFSDRAMDGYTFGSGTRLTVV.

The genes are TRBV5-6 and TRBJ1-2; D is undetermined. Germline CDR1 reads SGHDT; CDR2 reads YYEEEE. Trimming pared 0 bases from V and 5 bases from J, leaving 8 bases between. The CDR3 has 13 amino acids. CDR3 sequence reads: CASSLGQQYGYTF. The DNA of the CDR3 is TGTGCCAGCAGCTTGGGACAACAGTATGGCTACACCTTC.

This clone has only one observation. The chain joins TRBV18 to TRBJ2-1, with D possibly TRBD1 on 6 matching bases. The V and J ends lost 3 bases and 0 bases respectively, with 9 bases between them. There are 15 residues in the CDR3. The germline V gene encodes CDR1 KGHSH and CDR2 LQKENI. In DNA form, the CDR3 reads TGTGCCAGCTCACCCAGGGGCACCTCCTACAATGAGCAGTTCTTC. This codes for CASSPRGTSYNEQFF.